The TCR beta chain described here comes from a study of patients and donors after allogeneic stem cell transplantation. This clonotype has just a few counts. CDR3 length: 12 amino acids. V was pared by 1 base and J by 3 bases, with 7 bases between. The germline V gene encodes CDR1 DFQATT and CDR2 SNEGSKA (reference sequence). Each CDR3 protein is one row after TCRdb ran MiXCR on the RT-PCR reads. The sample has 800,000 to 1,000,000 distinct CDR3 sequences, more than 15% seen once. Specimen: blood, either unsorted or a sorted T cell fraction (not recorded which). The chain carries TRBV20-1 and TRBJ2-7; no reliable D call. The TCR originated in a human donor who was either an allogeneic HSCT recipient or a stem cell or donor lymphocyte infusion donor (not recorded which). It is not recorded whose cells these are; they may come from a transplant donor. The CDR3 sequence: CSARVGYYEQYF. CDR3 nucleotides: TGCAGTGCTAGAGTCGGCTACTACGAGCAGTACTTC.